This T cell receptor (beta chain) was retrieved from a study of blood T cell repertoires in COVID-19 (dated by TCRdb to between 2020 and 2021). Study-wide context: Samples covering the acute and convalescent phases of COVID-19 were provided by collaborators in the United States, Italy and Spain. Where available, HLA class I and class II types were taken from metadata supplied by the sample provider and were not determined by assay-based typing. The prospective study material was composed of cDNA or gDNA derived from T cells, B-cell-depleted T cells, or PBMCs. A freely available public database, intended as a resource for researchers studying the immune response to SARS-CoV-2, is where the repertoires were released. Samples were obtained from the ongoing ImmuneRACE study (first 160 participants) and from 1,254 subjects provided by 6 global collaborators. Subjects who had been exposed to COVID-19, were actively infected with it, or had recovered from it provided the deeply sampled blood TCRbeta repertoires that made up the dataset. Nearly every sample came with metadata listing a de-identified subject ID, COVID-19 status, age in years and sex.

This clone was seen just once. Its specific antigen is unknown. Base-call qualities are not available, and no considerably larger clone is one nucleotide away. Each collaborating institution followed its own protocols to collect whole blood in K2EDTA tubes. For TCRbeta analysis, collaborators shipped samples in one of three forms: frozen whole blood, isolated PBMCs, or DNA extracted from either of those sample types. Findings and caveats that apply to the study as a whole: The amount of clinical and demographic metadata varied by source and participant and was provided uncurated.

From the germline V gene, CDR1 is LGHNA and CDR2 is YSLEER. Including the terminal cysteine and phenylalanine, the CDR3 comprises 15 residues. Only the CDR3 DNA stays, 45 bases, in frame from base 1. Trimming removed 5 bases from V and 7 bases from J, leaving 15 bases between the germline ends. TCRbeta CDR3 regions were amplified from genomic DNA by means of the immunoSEQ Assay, a bias-controlled multiplex PCR. In the authors' own workflow: Within the assay, amplification of reference gene primers was used to estimate how many nucleated cells each sample contained. To quantify the absolute abundance of each unique TCRbeta CDR3 rearrangement, sequence reads were collapsed and filtered. For each sample, productive Simpson clonality was calculated by taking the square root of Simpson's diversity index across productive rearrangements. The table comes from immuneACCESS by way of TCRdb, which keeps in-frame sequences with V and J called. Part of the clones is missing from these tables; in studies checked, under half for an unresolved V gene and the rest for unknown reasons. The V and J calls and clone size come from that table; D and trimming were worked out from the DNA. This sample comprises hundreds of thousands of clones, 85% to 90% of them detected only once. In total, the top ten clones hold roughly 3% of the sample.

Sequenced: peripheral blood. The origin of this receptor is a man in his 60s with acute or convalescent COVID-19. The chain was built from TRBV4-3 and TRBJ1-6; TRBD1 is possibly the D segment (5 matching bases). The nucleotides read TGCGCCAGCAGCGCCCGGGACGGAGGGAATTCACCCCTCCACTTT. Its translation is CASSARDGGNSPLHF.